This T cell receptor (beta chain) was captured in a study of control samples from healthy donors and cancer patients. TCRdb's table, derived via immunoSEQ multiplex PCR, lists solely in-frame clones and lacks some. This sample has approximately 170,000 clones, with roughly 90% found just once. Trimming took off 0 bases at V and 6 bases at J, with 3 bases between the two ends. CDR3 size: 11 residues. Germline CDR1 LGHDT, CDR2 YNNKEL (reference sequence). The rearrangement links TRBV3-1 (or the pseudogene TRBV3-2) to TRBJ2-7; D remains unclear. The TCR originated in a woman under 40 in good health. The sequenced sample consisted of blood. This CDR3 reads CASSQDLEQYF. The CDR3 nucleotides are TGTGCCAGCAGCCAAGACCTCGAGCAGTACTTC.